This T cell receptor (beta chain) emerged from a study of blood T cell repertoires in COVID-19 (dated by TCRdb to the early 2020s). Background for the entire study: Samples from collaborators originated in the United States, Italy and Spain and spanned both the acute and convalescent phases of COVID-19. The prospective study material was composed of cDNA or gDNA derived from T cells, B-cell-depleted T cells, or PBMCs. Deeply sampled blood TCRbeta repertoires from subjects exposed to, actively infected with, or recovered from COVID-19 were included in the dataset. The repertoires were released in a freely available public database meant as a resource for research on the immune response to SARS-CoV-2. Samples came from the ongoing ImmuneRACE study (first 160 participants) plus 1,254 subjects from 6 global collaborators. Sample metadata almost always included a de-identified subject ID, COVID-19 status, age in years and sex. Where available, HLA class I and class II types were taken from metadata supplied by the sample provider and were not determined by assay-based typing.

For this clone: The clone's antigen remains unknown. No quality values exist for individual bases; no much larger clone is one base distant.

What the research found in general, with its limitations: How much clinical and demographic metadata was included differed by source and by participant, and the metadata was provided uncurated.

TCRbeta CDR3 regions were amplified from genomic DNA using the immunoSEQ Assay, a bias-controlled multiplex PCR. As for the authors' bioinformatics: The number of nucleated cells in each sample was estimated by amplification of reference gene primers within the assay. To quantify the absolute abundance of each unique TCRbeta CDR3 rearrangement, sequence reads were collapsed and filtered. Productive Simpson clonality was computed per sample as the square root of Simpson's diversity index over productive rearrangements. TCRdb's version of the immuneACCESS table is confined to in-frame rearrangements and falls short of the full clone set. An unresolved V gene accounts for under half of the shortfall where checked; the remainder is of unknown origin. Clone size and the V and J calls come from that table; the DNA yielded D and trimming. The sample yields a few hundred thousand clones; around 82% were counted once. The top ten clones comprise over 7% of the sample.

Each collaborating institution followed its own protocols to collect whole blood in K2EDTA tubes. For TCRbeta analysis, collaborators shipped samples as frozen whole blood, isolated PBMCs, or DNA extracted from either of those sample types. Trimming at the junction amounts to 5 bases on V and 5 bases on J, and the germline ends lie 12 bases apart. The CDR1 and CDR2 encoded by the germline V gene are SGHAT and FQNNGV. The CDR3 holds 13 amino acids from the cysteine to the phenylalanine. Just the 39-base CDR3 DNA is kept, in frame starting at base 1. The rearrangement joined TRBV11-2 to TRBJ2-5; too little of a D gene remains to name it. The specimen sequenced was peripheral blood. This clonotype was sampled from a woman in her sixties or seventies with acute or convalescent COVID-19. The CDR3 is CASSPRAVETQYF. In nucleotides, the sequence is TGTGCCAGCAGCCCTCGTGCGGTCGAGACCCAGTACTTC.